This T cell receptor (beta chain) was recovered during a study of T cell clones after liver transplantation. As for the study in general: Samples came from ITN030ST, which attempted immunosuppression withdrawal within 2 years of liver transplantation. Tolerance: complete withdrawal held at least one year, liver enzymes staying within twice normal.

J lost 4 bases, V lost 4 bases, and 4 bases had no gene match. The length of the CDR3 is 14 residues. Looked up from germline, CDR1 is SEHNR and CDR2 is FQNEAQ (reference sequence). Study results and limitations: Graft donor-reactive T cells may have migrated into the graft rather than being deleted. A larger donor-reactive than third-party decline suggested partial antigen-specific deletion.

Profiled with immunoSEQ multiplex PCR; TCRdb holds only in-frame clones, not every one. The sample gives some 20,000 clones, roughly 80% of which show up once; roughly a third is in the top ten. With respect to this clone: Its antigen remains unknown.

This specimen was CD8+ T cells from blood, taken around 54 months after liver transplant. J is TRBJ1-5 and V is TRBV7-9; 7 nucleotides line up with TRBD1. The source is a human patient who received a liver transplant. The T cells may partly be graft donor cells. The CDR3 loop reads CASSSGTVNQPQHF. The CDR3 DNA follows: TGTGCCAGCAGCTCCGGGACAGTTAATCAGCCCCAGCATTTT.